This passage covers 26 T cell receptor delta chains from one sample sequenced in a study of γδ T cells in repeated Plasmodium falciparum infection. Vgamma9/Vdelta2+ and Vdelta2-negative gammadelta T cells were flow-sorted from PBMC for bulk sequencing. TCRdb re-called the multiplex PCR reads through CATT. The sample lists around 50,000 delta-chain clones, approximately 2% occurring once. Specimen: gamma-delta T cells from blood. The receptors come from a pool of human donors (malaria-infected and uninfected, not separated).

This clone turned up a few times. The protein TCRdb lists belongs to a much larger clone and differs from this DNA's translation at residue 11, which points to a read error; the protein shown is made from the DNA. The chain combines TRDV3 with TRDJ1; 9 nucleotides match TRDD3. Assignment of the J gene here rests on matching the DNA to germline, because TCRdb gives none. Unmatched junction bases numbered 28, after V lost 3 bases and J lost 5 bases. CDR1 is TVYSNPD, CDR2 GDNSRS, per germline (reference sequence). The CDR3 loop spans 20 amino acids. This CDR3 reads CALITGLPPYGGIPTDKLIF. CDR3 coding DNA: TGTGCCTTGATAACAGGCCTTCCGCCGTACGGGGGGATACCGACAGATAAACTCATCTTT.

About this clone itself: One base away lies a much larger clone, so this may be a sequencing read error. CDR3 residues: CALGGNPNYWGDFDKLIF. The CDR3 DNA follows: TGTGCTCTTGGGGGCAATCCCAACTACTGGGGAGATTTCGATAAACTCATCTTT. The chain employs TRDV1 and TRDJ1; 7 positions agree with TRDD3. TCRdb is silent on the J gene; assignment here came from matching the DNA to germline. The CDR3 sequence is 18 residues long. CDR1 is TSWWSYY and CDR2 is QGS in the germline V gene. The ends lost 4 bases at V and 4 bases at J; junction bases unmatched: 18.

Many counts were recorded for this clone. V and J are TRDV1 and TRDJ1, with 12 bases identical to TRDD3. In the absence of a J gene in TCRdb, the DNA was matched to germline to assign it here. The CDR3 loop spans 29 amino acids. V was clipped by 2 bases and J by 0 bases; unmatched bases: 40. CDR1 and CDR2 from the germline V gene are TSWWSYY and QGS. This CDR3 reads CALGEGVPLNRPLLNWGILRTGYTDKLIF. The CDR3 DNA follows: TGTGCTCTTGGGGAAGGAGTTCCACTTAACCGCCCACTGCTCAACTGGGGGATACTAAGGACAGGGTACACCGATAAACTCATCTTT.

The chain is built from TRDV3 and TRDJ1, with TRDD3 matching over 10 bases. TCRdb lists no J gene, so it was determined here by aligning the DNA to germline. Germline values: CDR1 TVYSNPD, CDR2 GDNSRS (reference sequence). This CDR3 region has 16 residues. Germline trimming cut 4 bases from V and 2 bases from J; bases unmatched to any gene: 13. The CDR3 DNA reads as TGTGCCTCCTATTACTGGGGGATCCTTCCTACCGATAAACTCATCTTT. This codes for CASYYWGILPTDKLIF.

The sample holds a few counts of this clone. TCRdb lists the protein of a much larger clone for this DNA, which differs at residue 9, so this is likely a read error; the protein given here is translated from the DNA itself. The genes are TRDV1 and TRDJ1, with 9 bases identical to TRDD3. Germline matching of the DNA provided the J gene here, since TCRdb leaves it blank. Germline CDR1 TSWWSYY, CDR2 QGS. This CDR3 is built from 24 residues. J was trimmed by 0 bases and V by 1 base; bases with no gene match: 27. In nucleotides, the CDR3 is TGTGCTCTTGGGGAACCCCATTTTCCCCTGATCTGGGGGATGAGGAGGAGGTACACCGATAAACTCATCTTT. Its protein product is CALGEPHFPLIWGMRRRYTDKLIF.

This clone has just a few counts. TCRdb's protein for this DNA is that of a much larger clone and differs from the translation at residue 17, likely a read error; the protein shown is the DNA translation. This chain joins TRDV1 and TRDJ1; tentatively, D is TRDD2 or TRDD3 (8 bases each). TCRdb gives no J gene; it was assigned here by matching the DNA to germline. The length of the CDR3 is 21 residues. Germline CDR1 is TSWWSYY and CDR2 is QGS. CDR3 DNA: TGTGCTCTTGGCTTCCTACCCCTGTCGTACTGGGGGCTCCGGTACACCGCTAAACTCATCTTT. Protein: CALGFLPLSYWGLRYTAKLIF.

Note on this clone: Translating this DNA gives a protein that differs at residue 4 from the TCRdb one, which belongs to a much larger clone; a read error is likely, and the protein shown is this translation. CDR3 region: CACGTLGKKGNTDKLIF. The CDR3 nucleotides read TGTGCCTGTGGCACGCTGGGGAAGAAGGGAAACACCGATAAACTCATCTTT. This chain joins TRDV2 and TRDJ1, with a weak D call TRDD3 (6 bases). TCRdb offers no J gene call, so here the DNA was matched to germline to obtain one. Germline loops: CDR1 GEAIGNYY, CDR2 EKD. The CDR3 covers 17 residues. The ends were cut back, 5 bases at V and 0 bases at J, with 21 bases in the middle.

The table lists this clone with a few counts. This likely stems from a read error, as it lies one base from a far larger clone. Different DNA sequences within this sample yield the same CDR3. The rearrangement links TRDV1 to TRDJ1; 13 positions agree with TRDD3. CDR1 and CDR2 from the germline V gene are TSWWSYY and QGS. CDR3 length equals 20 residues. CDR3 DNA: TGTGCTCTTGGGGAACTACCTCCTATCCAACTTACTGGGGGATACGATAAACTTATCTTT. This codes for CALGELPPIQLTGGYDKLIF.

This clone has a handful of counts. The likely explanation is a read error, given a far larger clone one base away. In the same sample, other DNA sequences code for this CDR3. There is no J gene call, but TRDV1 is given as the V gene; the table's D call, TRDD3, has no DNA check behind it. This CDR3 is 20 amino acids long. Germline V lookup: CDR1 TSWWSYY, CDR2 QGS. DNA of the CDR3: TGTGCTCTTGGGAGAAGGGGCTTACGGTGTGGGGGAAAACGTACCGATAAGCTCATCTTT. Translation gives CALGRRGLRCGGKRTDKLIF.

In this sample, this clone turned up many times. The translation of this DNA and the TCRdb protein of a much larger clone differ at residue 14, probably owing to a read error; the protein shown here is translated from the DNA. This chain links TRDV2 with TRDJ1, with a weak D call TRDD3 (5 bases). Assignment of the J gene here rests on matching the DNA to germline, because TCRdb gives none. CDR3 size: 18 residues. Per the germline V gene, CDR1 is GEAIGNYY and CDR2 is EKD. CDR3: CACDTVDGIKRYTEKLIF. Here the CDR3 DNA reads TGTGCCTGTGACACCGTCGACGGGATTAAACGGTACACCGAGAAACTCATCTTT.

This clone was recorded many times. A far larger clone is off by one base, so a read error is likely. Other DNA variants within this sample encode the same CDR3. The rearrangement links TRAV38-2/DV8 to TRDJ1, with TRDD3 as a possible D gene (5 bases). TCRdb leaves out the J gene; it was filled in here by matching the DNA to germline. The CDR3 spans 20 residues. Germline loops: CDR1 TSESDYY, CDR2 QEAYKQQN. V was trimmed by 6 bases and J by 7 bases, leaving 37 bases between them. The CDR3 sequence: CAYIGSGSTPGRWWGLKLIF. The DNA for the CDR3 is TGTGCTTATATAGGTAGCGGGAGTACTCCTGGCCGGTGGTGGGGCCTTAAACTCATCTTT.

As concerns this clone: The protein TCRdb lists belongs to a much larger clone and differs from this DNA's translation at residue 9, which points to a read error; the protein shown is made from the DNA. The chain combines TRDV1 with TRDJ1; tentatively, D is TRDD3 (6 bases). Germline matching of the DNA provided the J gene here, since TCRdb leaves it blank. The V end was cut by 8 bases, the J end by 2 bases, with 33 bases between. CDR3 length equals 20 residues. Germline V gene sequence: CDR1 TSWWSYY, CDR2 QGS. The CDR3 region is CALPHQHNTPATGWTDKLIF. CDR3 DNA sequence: TGTGCTCTTCCACACCAACATAATACCCCTGCTACTGGGTGGACCGATAAACTCATCTTT.

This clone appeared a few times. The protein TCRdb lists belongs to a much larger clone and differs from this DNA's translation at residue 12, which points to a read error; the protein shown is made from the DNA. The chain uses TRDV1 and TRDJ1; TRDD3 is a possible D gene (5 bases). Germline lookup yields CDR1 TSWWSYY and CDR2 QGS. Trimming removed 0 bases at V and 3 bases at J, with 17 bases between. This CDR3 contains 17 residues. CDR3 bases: TGTGCTCTTGGGGAACTAGGCGGGATCGGGTACGCCGATAAACTCATCTTT. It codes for CALGELGGIGYADKLIF.

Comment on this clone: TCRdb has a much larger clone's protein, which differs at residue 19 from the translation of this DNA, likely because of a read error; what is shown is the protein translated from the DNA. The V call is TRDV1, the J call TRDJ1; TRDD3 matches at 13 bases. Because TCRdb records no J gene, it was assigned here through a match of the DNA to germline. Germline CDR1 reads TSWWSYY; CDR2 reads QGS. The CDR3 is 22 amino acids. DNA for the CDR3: TGTGCTCTTGGGGAGATTTCCTACTTGTACTGGGGGATACGTTCACCGACCGATAGACTCATCTTT. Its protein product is CALGEISYLYWGIRSPTDRLIF.

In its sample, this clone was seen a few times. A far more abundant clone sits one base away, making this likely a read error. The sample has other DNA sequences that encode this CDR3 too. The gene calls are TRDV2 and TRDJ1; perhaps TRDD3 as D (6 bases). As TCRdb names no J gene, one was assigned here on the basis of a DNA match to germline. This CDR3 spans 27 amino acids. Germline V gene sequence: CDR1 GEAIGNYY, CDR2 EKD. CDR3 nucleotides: TGTGCCTGCGACACCGGTAACCGCTGGGACTTCTGGGGCCAACCTACCTCCCCCGAAAAGTACACCGATAAACTCATCTTT. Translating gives CACDTGNRWDFWGQPTSPEKYTDKLIF.

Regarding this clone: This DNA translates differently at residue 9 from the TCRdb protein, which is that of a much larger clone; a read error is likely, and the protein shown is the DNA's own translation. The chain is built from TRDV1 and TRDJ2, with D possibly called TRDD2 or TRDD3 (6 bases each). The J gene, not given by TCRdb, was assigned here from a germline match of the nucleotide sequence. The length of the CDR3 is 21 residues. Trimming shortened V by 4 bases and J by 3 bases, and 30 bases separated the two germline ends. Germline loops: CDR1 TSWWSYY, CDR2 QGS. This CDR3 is CALGGRLLRFGGPKVTAQLFF. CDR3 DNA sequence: TGTGCTCTTGGGGGTCGACTCCTACGGTTTGGGGGGCCGAAGGTGACAGCACAACTCTTCTTT.

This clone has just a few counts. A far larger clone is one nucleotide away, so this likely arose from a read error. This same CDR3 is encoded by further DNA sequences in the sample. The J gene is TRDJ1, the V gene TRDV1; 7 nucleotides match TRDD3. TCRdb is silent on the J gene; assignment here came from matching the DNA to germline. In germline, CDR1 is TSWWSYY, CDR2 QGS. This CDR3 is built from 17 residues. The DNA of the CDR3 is TGTGCCCTTGGGGGTCGCCCTCCTGGGGGGTACACCGATAAACTCATCTTT. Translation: CALGGRPPGGYTDKLIF.

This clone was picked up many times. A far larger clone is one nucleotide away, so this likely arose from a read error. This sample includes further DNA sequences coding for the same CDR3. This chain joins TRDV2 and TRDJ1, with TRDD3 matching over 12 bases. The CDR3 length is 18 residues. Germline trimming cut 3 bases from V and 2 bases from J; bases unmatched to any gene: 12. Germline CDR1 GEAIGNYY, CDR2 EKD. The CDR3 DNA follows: TGTGCCTGTGACCCAGTACTGGGGGATACAAGAGAGACCGATAAACTCATCTTT. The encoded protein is CACDPVLGDTRETDKLIF.

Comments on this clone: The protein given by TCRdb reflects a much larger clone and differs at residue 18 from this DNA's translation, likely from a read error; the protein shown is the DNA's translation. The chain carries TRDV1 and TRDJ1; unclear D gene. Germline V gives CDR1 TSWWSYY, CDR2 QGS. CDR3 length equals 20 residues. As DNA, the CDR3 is TGTGCTCTTGGGGAAGGCTCCCTATTCGGCGTACCCTGGTACACCGATAAACCCATCTTT. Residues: CALGEGSLFGVPWYTDKPIF.

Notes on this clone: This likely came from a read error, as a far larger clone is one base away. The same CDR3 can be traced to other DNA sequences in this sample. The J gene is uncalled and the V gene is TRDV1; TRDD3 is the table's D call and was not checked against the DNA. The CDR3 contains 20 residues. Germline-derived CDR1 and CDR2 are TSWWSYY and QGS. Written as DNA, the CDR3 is TGTGCTCTTGGGGAATCGGCCTACCTTATACTGGGGATCTACACCGATAAACTTATCTTT. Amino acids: CALGESAYLILGIYTDKLIF.

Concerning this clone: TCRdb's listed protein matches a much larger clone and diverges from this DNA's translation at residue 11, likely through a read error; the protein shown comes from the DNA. CDR3 DNA: TGTGCTCTTGGGGAAGGAACCTACCTCTACAGGGGGATACTAATACCGAACACCGATAAACTCATCTTT. Translating gives CALGEGTYLYRGILIPNTDKLIF. This sequence joins TRDV1 and TRDJ1, with 9 bases lining up with TRDD3. TCRdb gives no J gene; it was assigned here by matching the DNA to germline. The CDR3 is made up of 23 amino acids. The trim removed 2 bases at V and 0 bases at J, leaving 25 bases unmatched. CDR1 is TSWWSYY and CDR2 is QGS in the germline V gene.

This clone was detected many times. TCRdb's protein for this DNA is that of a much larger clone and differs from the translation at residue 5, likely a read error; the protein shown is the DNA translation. The CDR3 DNA is TGTGCCTGTGACGCCCTGGCTGGGGGATACGGTAGGACCGATAAACTCATCTTT. Translation: CACDALAGGYGRTDKLIF. The J gene is TRDJ1, the V gene TRDV2, with 12 bases identical to TRDD3. The V segment lost 3 bases and the J segment 2 bases; nucleotides outside the gene matches: 12. The CDR3 has 18 residues. CDR1 is GEAIGNYY and CDR2 is EKD in the germline V gene.

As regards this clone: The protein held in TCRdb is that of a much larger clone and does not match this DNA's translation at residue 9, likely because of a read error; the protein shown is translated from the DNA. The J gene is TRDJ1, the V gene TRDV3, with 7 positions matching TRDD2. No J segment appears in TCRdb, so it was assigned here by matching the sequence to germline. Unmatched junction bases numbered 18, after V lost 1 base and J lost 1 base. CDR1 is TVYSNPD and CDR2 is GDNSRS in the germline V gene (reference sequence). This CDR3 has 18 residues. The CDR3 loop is CAFKFPTRRGAPTDKLIF. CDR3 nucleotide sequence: TGTGCCTTTAAGTTTCCTACTAGGCGGGGGGCTCCCACCGATAAACTCATCTTT.

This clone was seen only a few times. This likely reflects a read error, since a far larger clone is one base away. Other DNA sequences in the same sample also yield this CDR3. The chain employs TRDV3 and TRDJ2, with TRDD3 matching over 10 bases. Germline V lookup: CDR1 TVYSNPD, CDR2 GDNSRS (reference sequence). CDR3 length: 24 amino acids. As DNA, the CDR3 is TGTGCCTCCAGAAACCCCCTTTCCTACCCCACCCCTTACTGGGGGATCTTTTTGACAGCACAACTTTTCTTT. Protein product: CASRNPLSYPTPYWGIFLTAQLFF.

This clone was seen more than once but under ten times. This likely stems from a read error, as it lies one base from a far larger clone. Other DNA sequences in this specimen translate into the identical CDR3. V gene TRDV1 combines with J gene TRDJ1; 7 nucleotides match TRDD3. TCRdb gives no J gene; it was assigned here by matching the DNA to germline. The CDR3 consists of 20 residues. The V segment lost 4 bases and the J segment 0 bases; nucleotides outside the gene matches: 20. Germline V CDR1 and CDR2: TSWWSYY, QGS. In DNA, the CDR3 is TGTGCTCTTGGGGTCCCCTTAGGAGGATACGCACTGCGATACACCGATAAACTCATCTTT. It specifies CALGVPLGGYALRYTDKLIF.

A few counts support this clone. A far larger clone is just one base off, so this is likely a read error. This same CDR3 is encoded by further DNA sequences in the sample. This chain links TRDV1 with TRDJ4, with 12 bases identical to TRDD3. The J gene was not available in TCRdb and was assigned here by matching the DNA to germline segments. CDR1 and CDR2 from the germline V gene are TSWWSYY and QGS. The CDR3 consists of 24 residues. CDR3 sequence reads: CALGGNSASYPYWGILDDTRPLIF. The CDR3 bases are TGCGCTCTTGGGGGGAACTCCGCTTCCTACCCATACTGGGGGATACTAGATGATACTAGACCCCTGATCTTT.